This T cell receptor beta chain was sequenced in a study of patients and donors after allogeneic stem cell transplantation. This clonotype was observed many times. This CDR3 is built from 14 residues. Trimming took off 7 bases at V and 0 bases at J, with 10 bases between the two ends. Germline V gives CDR1 LNHDA, CDR2 SQIVND (reference sequence). Using its own MiXCR run on the RT-PCR reads, TCRdb lists one record per CDR3 protein. In the table there are more than 55,000 distinct CDR3 sequences, roughly 14% of which are singletons. Material: blood, either unsorted or a sorted T cell fraction (not recorded which). The J gene is TRBJ1-3, the V gene TRBV19, with D perhaps TRBD1 (5 bases). This clonotype was sampled from a human donor who was either an allogeneic HSCT recipient or a stem cell or donor lymphocyte infusion donor (not recorded which). It is not recorded whose cells these are; they may come from a transplant donor. The CDR3 sequence is CASMWQGSGNTIYF. CDR3 DNA: TGTGCCAGTATGTGGCAGGGCTCTGGAAACACCATATATTTT.